Below are 2 T cell receptor beta chains sequenced from a single sample in a study of blood T cell repertoires in COVID-19 (TCRdb year 2020). Library generation was performed with the immunoSEQ multiplex PCR assay. This is the immuneACCESS table as TCRdb keeps it, with only in-frame sequences that have V and J called. A part of the clones is gone; compared with another copy, unresolved V genes explain less than half, and the rest is unexplained. The sample has under 20,000 clones on record, nearly 90% of them singletons. The ten biggest clones cover approximately 13% of the sample. Sequenced: peripheral blood. These receptors were obtained from a man aged 55 to 70 with active COVID-19.

The chain combines TRBV4-3 with TRBJ1-2, with 9 bases identical to TRBD1. Germline lookup yields CDR1 LGHNA and CDR2 YSLEER. There are 16 residues in the CDR3. Unmatched junction bases numbered 7, after V lost 1 base and J lost 4 bases. For the CDR3, the DNA is TGCGCCAGCAGCCAAGGCCGGGACAGGGCACGCTATGGCTACACCTTC. Protein: CASSQGRDRARYGYTF.

J is TRBJ1-6 and V is TRBV3-1 (or the pseudogene TRBV3-2); 7 positions match TRBD1. This CDR3 has 16 amino acids. Germline CDR1 LGHDT, CDR2 YNNKEL (reference sequence). V gave up 0 bases and J gave up 4 bases; unmatched junction bases: 3. This chain's CDR3 is CASSQDRTGYNSPLHF. The CDR3 nucleotides are TGTGCCAGCAGCCAAGATAGGACAGGTTATAATTCACCCCTCCACTTT.